This TCR beta chain was identified in a study of tumor and adjacent non-tumor tissue in lung cancer. This CDR3 comprises 15 residues. Per germline, CDR1 SGHRS and CDR2 YFSETQ. No cell sorting was done before RNA was extracted from the tissue. This non-tumor lung sample came from over 3 cm beyond the tumor edge. The sample holds one count of this clonotype. With a much larger clone just one base away, this may be a read error. Three rounds of nested PCR, following a modified ARM-PCR protocol, produced the TCRbeta library. MiXCR was run by TCRdb on the multiplex PCR reads, yielding one entry per CDR3 protein. The table includes around 80,000 distinct CDR3 sequences, 70% to 90% detected once.

The TCR sequence derives from a man in his 60s with non-small cell lung cancer. V is TRBV5-1 and J is TRBJ2-2; D is uncertain. The sample was distant non-tumor lung tissue. The CDR3 DNA reads TGCGCCAGCAGCTTGAAACTCCCGAACAGCGGGGAGCTGTTTTTT. This sequence encodes CASSLKLPNSGELFF.